This T cell receptor (beta chain) came from a study of blood T cell repertoires in COVID-19. Study context: The United States, Italy and Spain supplied acute and convalescent COVID-19 samples. PBMCs, B-cell-depleted T cells, or T cells provided the cDNA or gDNA that made up the material.

In the study's own analysis: Cell counts per sample came from amplifying reference gene primers. Sequencing used immunoSEQ multiplex PCR; TCRdb keeps in-frame clones, though not all of them. The V and J calls and clone size come from that table; D and trimming were worked out from the DNA. The table records around 87,000 clones, roughly nine tenths of them present only once. By frequency in the sample, this clone is medium-sized. The CDR3 is 17 amino acids. Germline CDR1 and CDR2: MNHEY and SVGEGT. The junction had 15 bases not matched to a gene; V was cut back by 6 bases and J by 9 bases. The clonotype comes from a human donor with active COVID-19. The donor label of this sample is uncertain. This chain uses TRBV6-2 or TRBV6-3 with TRBJ2-1; TRBD2 matches at 12 bases. The sample taken for sequencing was peripheral blood. The CDR3 here is CASSPSWASGGAGEQFF. The CDR3 nucleotides are TGTGCCAGCAGCCCCTCCTGGGCTAGCGGGGGGGCCGGTGAGCAGTTCTTC.